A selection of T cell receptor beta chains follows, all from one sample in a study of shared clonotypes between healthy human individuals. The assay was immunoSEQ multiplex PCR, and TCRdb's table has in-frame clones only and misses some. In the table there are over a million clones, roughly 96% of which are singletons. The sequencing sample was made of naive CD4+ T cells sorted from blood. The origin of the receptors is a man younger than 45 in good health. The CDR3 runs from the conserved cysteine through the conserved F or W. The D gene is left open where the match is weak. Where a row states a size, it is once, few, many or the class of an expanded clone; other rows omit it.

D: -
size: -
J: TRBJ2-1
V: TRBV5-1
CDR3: CASSLALNSLEYNEQFF
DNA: TGCGCCAGCAGCTTGGCCCTGAACTCTCTCGAATACAATGAGCAGTTCTTC

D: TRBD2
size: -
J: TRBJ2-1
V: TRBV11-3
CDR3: CASSLGRGRANNEQFF
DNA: TGTGCCAGCAGCTTAGGGCGCGGGAGGGCCAACAATGAGCAGTTCTTC

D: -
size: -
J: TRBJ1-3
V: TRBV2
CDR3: CASRTGLGNTIYF
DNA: TGTGCCAGCAGGACGGGGTTGGGAAACACCATATATTTT

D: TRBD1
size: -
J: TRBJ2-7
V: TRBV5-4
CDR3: CASSFLGQNYEQYF
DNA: TGTGCCAGCAGCTTTTTGGGACAGAACTACGAGCAGTACTTC

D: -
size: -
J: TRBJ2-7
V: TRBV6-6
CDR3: CASSVAAAAEQYF
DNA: TGTGCCAGCAGTGTAGCGGCCGCCGCCGAGCAGTACTTC

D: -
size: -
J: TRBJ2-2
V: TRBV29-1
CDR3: CSVTGVDTGELFF
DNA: TGCAGCGTGACGGGAGTTGACACCGGGGAGCTGTTTTTT

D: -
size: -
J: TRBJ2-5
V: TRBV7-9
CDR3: CASSFHRAGFAETQYF
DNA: TGTGCCAGCAGCTTCCACAGGGCCGGGTTCGCAGAGACCCAGTACTTC

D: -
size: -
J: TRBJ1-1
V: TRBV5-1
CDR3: CASSVTGQNTEAFF
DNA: TGCGCCAGCAGCGTGACAGGCCAGAACACTGAAGCTTTCTTT

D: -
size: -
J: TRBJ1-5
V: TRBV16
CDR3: CASSPGRDYQPQHF
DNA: TGTGCCAGCAGCCCTGGGAGGGATTATCAGCCCCAGCATTTT

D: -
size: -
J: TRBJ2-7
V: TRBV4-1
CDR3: CASSQDQQRTRFIYEQYF
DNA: TGCGCCAGCAGCCAAGATCAGCAGCGGACTCGTTTTATCTACGAGCAGTACTTC

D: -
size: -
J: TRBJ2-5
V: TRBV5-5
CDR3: CASSFWGSETQYF
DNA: TGTGCCAGCAGCTTTTGGGGCTCAGAGACCCAGTACTTC

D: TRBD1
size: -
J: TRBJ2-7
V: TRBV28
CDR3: CASSSRRGDRGLVEQYF
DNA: TGTGCCAGCAGCTCCCGTCGCGGAGACAGGGGGCTGGTCGAGCAGTACTTC

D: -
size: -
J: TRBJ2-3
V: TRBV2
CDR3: CASSEGDRWRVDTQYF
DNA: TGTGCCAGCAGTGAAGGAGACAGGTGGAGGGTGGATACGCAGTATTTT

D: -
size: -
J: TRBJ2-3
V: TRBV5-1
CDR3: CASSLAPGTSTDTQYF
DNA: TGCGCCAGCAGCTTGGCCCCGGGGACGAGCACAGATACGCAGTATTTT

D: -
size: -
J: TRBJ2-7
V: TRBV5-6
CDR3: CASSPTWGREQYF
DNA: TGTGCCAGCAGCCCGACCTGGGGACGCGAGCAGTACTTC

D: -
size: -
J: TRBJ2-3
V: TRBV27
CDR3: CASSLWGRSTDTQYF
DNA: TGTGCCAGCAGTTTATGGGGGAGAAGCACAGATACGCAGTATTTT

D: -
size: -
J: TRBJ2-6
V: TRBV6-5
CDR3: CASSYSWGAGANVLTF
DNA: TGTGCCAGCAGTTACTCGTGGGGAGCTGGGGCCAACGTCCTGACTTTC

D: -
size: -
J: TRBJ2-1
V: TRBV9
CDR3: CASSVVGSAYNEQFF
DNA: TGTGCCAGCAGCGTAGTTGGTAGCGCCTACAATGAGCAGTTCTTC

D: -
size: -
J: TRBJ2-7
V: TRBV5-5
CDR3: CASNLGVYEQYF
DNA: TGTGCCAGCAACCTTGGGGTCTACGAGCAGTACTTC

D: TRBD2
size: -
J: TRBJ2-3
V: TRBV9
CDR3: CASSPPGGSTDTQYF
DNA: TGTGCCAGCAGCCCGCCTGGCGGGAGTACAGATACGCAGTATTTT

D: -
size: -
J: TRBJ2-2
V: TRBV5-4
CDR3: CASSPPGNGELFF
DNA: TGTGCCAGCAGCCCCCCCGGGAACGGGGAGCTGTTTTTT

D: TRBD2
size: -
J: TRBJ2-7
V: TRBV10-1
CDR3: CASSESGTSGNLYEQYF
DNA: TGCGCCAGCAGTGAGTCCGGGACTAGCGGGAATCTCTACGAGCAGTACTTC

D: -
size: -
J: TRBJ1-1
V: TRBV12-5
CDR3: CASGLDRVSRTEAFF
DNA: TGTGCTAGTGGTTTGGACAGGGTATCGCGAACTGAAGCTTTCTTT

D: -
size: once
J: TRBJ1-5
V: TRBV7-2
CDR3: CASSPRGDFNQPQHF
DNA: TGTGCCAGCAGCCCGCGGGGGGATTTTAATCAGCCCCAGCATTTT

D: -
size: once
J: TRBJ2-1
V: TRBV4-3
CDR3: CASSQFERASSYNEQFF
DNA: TGCGCCAGCAGCCAATTCGAGCGGGCAAGCTCCTACAATGAGCAGTTCTTC

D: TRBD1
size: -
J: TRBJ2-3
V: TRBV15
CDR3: CATSGGTGLPSTDTQYF
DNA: TGTGCCACCAGCGGGGGGACAGGACTCCCCAGCACAGATACGCAGTATTTT

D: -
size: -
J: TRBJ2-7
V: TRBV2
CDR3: CASSEGLFEQYF
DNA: TGTGCCAGCAGTGAAGGGCTCTTCGAGCAGTACTTC

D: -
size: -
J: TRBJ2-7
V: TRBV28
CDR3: CASSFGRGSYEQYF
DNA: TGTGCCAGCAGTTTCGGCAGGGGCTCCTACGAGCAGTACTTC

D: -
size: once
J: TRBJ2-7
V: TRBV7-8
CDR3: CASSFGSLPFHEQYF
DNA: TGTGCCAGCAGCTTCGGGAGCCTCCCCTTCCACGAGCAGTACTTC

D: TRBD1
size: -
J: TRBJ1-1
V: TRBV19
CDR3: CASSILAQGANTEAFF
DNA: TGTGCCAGTAGTATATTAGCCCAGGGGGCGAACACTGAAGCTTTCTTT

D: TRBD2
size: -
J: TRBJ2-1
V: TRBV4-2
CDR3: CASSQQTSGAYNEQFF
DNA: TGTGCCAGCAGCCAGCAAACTAGCGGCGCTTACAATGAGCAGTTCTTC

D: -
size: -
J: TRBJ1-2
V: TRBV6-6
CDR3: CASLARGANYGYTF
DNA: TGTGCCAGCCTGGCGAGGGGAGCTAACTATGGCTACACCTTC

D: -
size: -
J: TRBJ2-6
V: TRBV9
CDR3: CASSVGRLQGSGANVLTF
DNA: TGTGCCAGCAGCGTAGGACGGTTACAGGGTTCCGGGGCCAACGTCCTGACTTTC

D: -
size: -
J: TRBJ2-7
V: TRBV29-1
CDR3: CSVVGHPYEQYF
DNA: TGCAGCGTTGTGGGACACCCCTACGAGCAGTACTTC

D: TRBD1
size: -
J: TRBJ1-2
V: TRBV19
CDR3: CASWGQAQTRTQTSYGYTF
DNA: TGTGCCAGCTGGGGACAGGCACAAACCAGGACACAAACCAGTTATGGCTACACCTTC

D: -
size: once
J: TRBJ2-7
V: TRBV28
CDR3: CASSLPLQGGWEQYF
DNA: TGTGCCAGCAGTTTACCCCTACAGGGCGGGTGGGAGCAGTACTTC

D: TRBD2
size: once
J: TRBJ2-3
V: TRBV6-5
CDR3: CASKPGLAGDTQYF
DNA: TGTGCCAGCAAACCGGGACTAGCGGGGGATACGCAGTATTTT

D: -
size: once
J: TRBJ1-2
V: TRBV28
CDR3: CASSYDKWGQGSGYTF
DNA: TGTGCCAGCAGTTACGATAAATGGGGGCAGGGAAGTGGCTACACCTTC

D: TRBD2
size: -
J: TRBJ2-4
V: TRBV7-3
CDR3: CASSFRLAENIQYF
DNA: TGTGCCAGCAGCTTCCGACTAGCGGAAAACATTCAGTACTTC

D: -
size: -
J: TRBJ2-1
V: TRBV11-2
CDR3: CASSLGTGWDEQFF
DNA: TGTGCCAGCAGCTTAGGAACAGGGTGGGATGAGCAGTTCTTC

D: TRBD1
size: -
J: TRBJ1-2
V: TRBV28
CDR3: CASRPGTGLLGYTF
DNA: TGTGCCAGCAGACCCGGGACAGGGCTATTGGGCTACACCTTC

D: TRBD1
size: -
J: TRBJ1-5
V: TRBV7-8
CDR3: CASSSKQPGRDRDQPQHF
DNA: TGTGCCAGCAGCTCAAAACAACCCGGCCGGGACAGGGACCAGCCCCAGCATTTT

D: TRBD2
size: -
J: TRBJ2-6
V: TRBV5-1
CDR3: CASSLVFLAGEAGANVLTF
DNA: TGCGCCAGCAGCTTGGTCTTTTTAGCGGGAGAGGCTGGGGCCAACGTCCTGACTTTC

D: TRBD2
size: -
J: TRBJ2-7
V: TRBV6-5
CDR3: CASSYSRGASYEQYF
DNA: TGTGCCAGCAGTTACTCGCGGGGGGCATCCTACGAGCAGTACTTC

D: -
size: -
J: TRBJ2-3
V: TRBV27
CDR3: CASSAQGTDTQYF
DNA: TGTGCCAGCAGTGCCCAGGGGACAGATACGCAGTATTTT